This paragraph covers one T cell receptor beta chain sequence. Its antigen is undetermined. The sample is drawn from a study of shared clonotypes between healthy human individuals. Regarding the study as a whole: Among donors, clonotype sharing was expected to be affected by sequencing depth. The four-donor shared clonotypes exceeded non-shared clonotypes in generation probability, with non-shared ones scoring lower. Generally, naive subsets came out with larger estimated richness than memory subsets.

The assay was immunoSEQ multiplex PCR, and TCRdb's table has in-frame clones only and misses some. The sample contains hundreds of thousands of clones, around 97% of which appear only once. V was shortened by 0 bases and J by 1 base, with 8 bases between the two germline ends. CDR1 and CDR2 (germline): SGHRS, YFSETQ. The CDR3 sequence is 14 residues long. CD4+ cells underwent separation, giving CD45RA+ naive and CD45RA-negative memory subsets. This chain connects TRBV5-1 to TRBJ2-7, with D hard to call. This clonotype was sampled from a woman in her twenties or thirties in good health. Source material: naive CD4+ T cells sorted from blood. Subset of the sample: CD45RA+ positively selected. CDR3 sequence: CASSLDARSYEQYF. CDR3 nucleotides: TGCGCCAGCAGCTTGGATGCTAGATCCTACGAGCAGTACTTC.